This T cell receptor (beta chain) originates from a study of T cell responses to AZD1222 COVID-19 vaccine. Trimming removed 8 bases from V and 4 bases from J, with 23 bases in between. The CDR3 length is 16 residues. Germline CDR1 and CDR2: MDHEN and SYDVKM. Whole-study findings and limits: Close to half of all spike-specific TCRs reportedly target regions of the variants that are unmutated.

Regarding this clone: Its antigen remains unknown.

The table came from immunoSEQ multiplex PCR; TCRdb's copy has only in-frame clones and leaves some out. This sample carries about 150,000 clones, approximately 94% of them seen once, and the ten largest clones take over 7.5%. The chain combines TRBV28 with TRBJ1-2; D ambiguous. The origin of this receptor is an adult in good health. The material was peripheral blood, obtained on day 0 of AZD1222 vaccination. As DNA, the CDR3 is TGTGCCAGCGCAATTCCGAAGGCCCCTTTTAGCTATGGCTACACCTTC. Translation gives CASAIPKAPFSYGYTF.